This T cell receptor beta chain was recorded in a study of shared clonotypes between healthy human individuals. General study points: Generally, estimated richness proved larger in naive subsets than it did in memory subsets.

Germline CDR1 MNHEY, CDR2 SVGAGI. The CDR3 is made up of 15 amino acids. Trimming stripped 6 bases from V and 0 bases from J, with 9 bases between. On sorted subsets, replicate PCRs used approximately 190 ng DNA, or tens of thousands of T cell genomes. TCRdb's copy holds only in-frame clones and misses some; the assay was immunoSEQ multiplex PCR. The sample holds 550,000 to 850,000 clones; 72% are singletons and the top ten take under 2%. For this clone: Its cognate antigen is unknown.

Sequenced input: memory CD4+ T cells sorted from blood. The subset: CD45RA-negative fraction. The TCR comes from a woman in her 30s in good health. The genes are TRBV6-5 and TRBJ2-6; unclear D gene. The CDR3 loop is CASSPDHSGANVLTF. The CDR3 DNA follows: TGTGCCAGCAGCCCAGACCACTCTGGGGCCAACGTCCTGACTTTC.